The 26 T cell receptor beta chains given below trace back to one sample, sequenced in a study of T-cell memory formation after mild COVID-19. TCRdb processed the 5' RACE reads anew with MiXCR; each CDR3 protein has one entry. This sample has roughly 50,000 distinct CDR3 sequences; approximately 12% occur once, and the top ten carry 24%. Sequencing used PBMCs or a T cell subset sorted from them (not recorded which). The receptors come from a man aged 18 to 29 who had mild COVID-19 (a few samples of this study predate the infection). Cell type and time point are not known.

The chain couples TRBV20-1 to TRBJ2-5, with TRBD2 identical over 10 bases. With 0 bases clipped from V and 0 bases from J, the junction kept 4 bases outside the gene matches. This CDR3 contains 16 residues. Germline V CDR1 and CDR2: DFQATT, SNEGSKA (reference sequence). Written as DNA, the CDR3 is TGCAGTGCTAGAGACCTAGCGGGGGCGTACCAAGAGACCCAGTACTTC. It is translated as CSARDLAGAYQETQYF.

This clonotype turned up a few times. The chain joins TRBV24-1 to TRBJ2-2; 13 nucleotides match TRBD2. Germline V gene sequence: CDR1 KGHDR, CDR2 SFDVKD. There are 18 residues in the CDR3. V trimming: 5 bases; J trimming: 0 bases; junction bases outside the gene matches: 5. CDR3 sequence reads: CATSAVTSGGPNTGELFF. In DNA form, the CDR3 reads TGTGCCACCAGTGCCGTGACTAGCGGGGGGCCGAACACCGGGGAGCTGTTTTTT.

A word on this clonotype: Being one base from a much bigger clone, this may be a read error. The chain has TRBV5-1 and TRBJ2-3; 9 nucleotides align to TRBD2. CDR1 and CDR2 (germline): SGHRS, YFSETQ. This CDR3 region has 16 residues. Losses at the gene ends were 4 bases for V and 0 bases for J; bases not matched to a gene: 6. CDR3: CASSLRLADSTDTQYF. For the CDR3, the DNA is TGCGCCAGCAGCCTCCGACTAGCGGATAGCACAGATACGCAGTATTTT.

This clonotype qualifies as medium-sized. V gene TRBV6-2 or TRBV6-3 combines with J gene TRBJ2-3; 9 nucleotides align to TRBD2. CDR3 length: 16 amino acids. The germline gives CDR1 MNHEY, CDR2 SVGEGT. The trim removed 5 bases at V and 4 bases at J, leaving 10 bases unmatched. CDR3 nucleotide sequence: TGTGCCAGCAGTCGACCCCCGGGCGGGGGGGCAGATACGCAGTATTTT. Translating gives CASSRPPGGGADTQYF.

This clonotype occurred a few times. V is TRBV13 and J is TRBJ2-7; TRBD1 matches at 7 bases. V shed 5 bases, J shed 1 base, and the junction held 5 bases outside the gene matches. CDR3 length equals 14 residues. The germline gives CDR1 PRHDT, CDR2 FYEKMQ (reference sequence). The CDR3 loop is CASSLRDSSYEQYF. CDR3 in DNA: TGTGCCAGCAGCCTCCGGGACAGTTCCTACGAGCAGTACTTC.

This clonotype was seen repeatedly, ten times or more. This chain connects TRBV7-2 to TRBJ1-1; D perhaps matches TRBD1 (6 bases). Looked up from germline, CDR1 is SGHTA and CDR2 is FQGNSA. Trimming removed 5 bases at V and 8 bases at J, with 12 bases between. The CDR3 loop spans 12 amino acids. The CDR3 DNA reads as TGTGCCAGCAGCCAACACAGGGCAGAAGCTTTCTTT. It is translated as CASSQHRAEAFF. Supplemented by reference TRBV7-2 and TRBJ1-1, the full variable domain reads GAGVSQSPSNKVTEKGKDVELRCDPISGHTALYWYRQSLGQGLEFLIYFQGNSAPDKSGLPSDRFSAERTGGSVSTLTIQRTQQEDSAVYLCASSQHRAEAFFGQGTRLTVV.

This clonotype was detected only a few times. The chain uses TRBV27 and TRBJ2-3, with no clear D. This CDR3 spans 16 amino acids. Germline V gives CDR1 MNHEY, CDR2 SMNVEV (reference sequence). Trimming took off 5 bases at V and 0 bases at J, with 15 bases between the two ends. CDR3 nucleotide sequence: TGTGCCAGCAGTCGCCTGACGGGCCCGAGCACAGATACGCAGTATTTT. Amino acid sequence: CASSRLTGPSTDTQYF.

V and J are TRBV12-3 or TRBV12-4 and TRBJ2-3; D call uncertain. V was shortened by 3 bases and J by 0 bases, with 7 bases between the two germline ends. CDR3 length: 14 residues. DNA of the CDR3: TGTGCCAGCAGTTTTGGGTCTAGCACAGATACGCAGTATTTT. Amino acids: CASSFGSSTDTQYF.

V is TRBV20-1 and J is TRBJ2-3; D not certain. Trimming took 5 bases from V and 1 from J, leaving 10 bases between them. From germline, CDR1 is DFQATT and CDR2 SNEGSKA (reference sequence). The CDR3 sequence is 13 residues long. CDR3 sequence: CSAPKRGTDTQYF. CDR3 in DNA: TGCAGTGCTCCGAAACGGGGCACAGATACGCAGTATTTT.

This clonotype was recorded at least ten times. This chain connects TRBV7-9 to TRBJ2-3; 9 bases line up with TRBD2. V gave up 5 bases and J gave up 5 bases; unmatched junction bases: 17. This CDR3 comprises 18 residues. Germline lookup yields CDR1 SEHNR and CDR2 FQNEAQ (reference sequence). The CDR3 bases are TGTGCCAGCAGCCCCAAGGGTAGCGGGGGCGCCGGGGGAGATACGCAGTATTTT. Its translation: CASSPKGSGGAGGDTQYF.

This clonotype was seen a few times. This sequence joins TRBV20-1 and TRBJ2-1; 9 bases map to TRBD1. CDR3 size: 17 residues. CDR1 and CDR2 (germline): DFQATT, SNEGSKA (reference sequence). V lost 2 bases, J lost 3 bases, and 11 bases stayed unmatched. The CDR3: CSARSPSGTGSYNEQFF. The CDR3 nucleotides are TGCAGTGCTAGATCCCCTTCCGGGACAGGGAGCTACAATGAGCAGTTCTTC.

On this clonotype itself: This may arise from a read error, as a much more abundant clone is one base away. V is TRBV3-1 and J is TRBJ2-5, with D possibly being TRBD2 (5 bases). The CDR3 spans 14 residues. CDR1 LGHDT and CDR2 YNNKEL come from the germline V gene (reference sequence). Trimming stripped 4 bases from V and 5 bases from J, with 14 bases between. CDR3 coding DNA: TGTGCCAGCAGCCTCGATAGTAGGAGGGAGACCCAGTACTTC. Protein: CASSLDSRRETQYF.

This clonotype was recorded at least ten times. The chain carries TRBV12-3 or TRBV12-4 and TRBJ2-7; D gene uncertain. The V gene lost 7 bases and the J gene lost 4 bases, with 11 bases spanning the gap. This CDR3 is 12 amino acids long. The CDR3 DNA reads as TGTGCCAGCACCCTGAACGGATACGAGCAGTACTTC. Amino acids: CASTLNGYEQYF.

The chain recombines TRBV7-3 with TRBJ2-3; TRBD1 agrees at 8 bases. Germline CDR1 SGHTA, CDR2 FQGTGA. The ends lost 6 bases at V and 8 bases at J; junction bases unmatched: 4. This CDR3 is built from 12 residues. CDR3 sequence (DNA): TGTGCCAGCAGTTTCACAGGGGGTACGCAGTATTTT. This codes for CASSFTGGTQYF.

This clonotype was detected a few times. The V gene is TRBV18, the J gene TRBJ1-1; no reliable D call. Germline V gene data show CDR1 as KGHSH and CDR2 as LQKENI. Trimming took off 3 bases at V and 7 bases at J, with 21 bases between the two ends. The CDR3 is made up of 16 amino acids. The CDR3 reads CASSPPTTAMWVEAFF. CDR3 sequence (DNA): TGTGCCAGCTCACCCCCAACTACCGCAATGTGGGTTGAAGCTTTCTTT.

This clonotype was picked up many times. The chain employs TRBV14 and TRBJ2-1; D gene ambiguous. This CDR3 is built from 12 residues. Trimming removed 2 bases from V and 5 bases from J, with 4 bases in between. From germline, CDR1 is SGHDN and CDR2 FVKESK. CDR3 region: CASSQPHNEQFF. In DNA, the CDR3 is TGTGCCAGCAGCCAACCCCACAATGAGCAGTTCTTC.

This clonotype was detected ten times or more. The chain joins TRBV18 to TRBJ1-4; D not certain. V shed 2 bases and J shed 0 bases, with 4 bases lying between them. This CDR3 has 14 amino acids. CDR1 and CDR2 (germline): KGHSH, LQKENI. CDR3 sequence: CASSPVATNEKLFF. CDR3 nucleotides: TGTGCCAGCTCACCAGTTGCAACTAATGAAAAACTGTTTTTT. The variable domain in full, completed from reference TRBV18 and TRBJ1-4, reads NAGVMQNPRHLVRRRGQEARLRCSPMKGHSHVYWYRQLPEEGLKFMVYLQKENIIDESGMPKERFSAEFPKEGPSILRIQQVVRGDSAAYFCASSPVATNEKLFFGSGTQLSVL.

This chain connects TRBV7-2 to TRBJ1-6; D is possibly TRBD1 (5 bases). Germline CDR1 reads SGHTA; CDR2 reads FQGNSA. This CDR3 comprises 14 residues. V lost 2 bases, J lost 8 bases, and 10 bases lay in between. The CDR3 DNA follows: TGTGCCAGCAGCTTACAGGGTCTAGATTCACCCCTCCACTTT. This encodes CASSLQGLDSPLHF.

The V and J genes are TRBV6-5 and TRBJ1-5; 9 bases align to TRBD1. Unmatched junction bases numbered 6, after V lost 5 bases and J lost 1 base. The V gene's germline CDR1 is MNHEY and CDR2 SVGAGI. There are 16 residues in the CDR3. The CDR3 loop reads CASSSTGGLSNQPQHF. The CDR3 DNA is TGTGCCAGCAGTAGCACAGGGGGCTTGAGCAATCAGCCCCAGCATTTT.

This clonotype was picked up a small number of times. The gene calls are TRBV27 and TRBJ1-1; no clear D gene. Per germline, CDR1 MNHEY and CDR2 SMNVEV (reference sequence). The CDR3 extends over 13 amino acids. The V gene lost 3 bases and the J gene lost 1 base, with 6 bases spanning the gap. CDR3 nucleotide sequence: TGTGCCAGCAGTTTCCACACGAACACTGAAGCTTTCTTT. It translates to CASSFHTNTEAFF.

J is TRBJ2-2 and V is TRBV7-3; TRBD1 agrees at 8 bases. The length of the CDR3 is 13 residues. V gave up 8 bases and J gave up 7 bases; unmatched junction bases: 6. Germline loops: CDR1 SGHTA, CDR2 FQGTGA. CDR3 nucleotide sequence: TGTGCCAGCCAGGGGGCCTTTGGCGGGGAGCTGTTTTTT. This gives the protein CASQGAFGGELFF.

The chain links TRBV4-3 to TRBJ2-1; maybe TRBD1 (5 bases). Trimming removed 0 bases from V and 12 bases from J, with 9 bases in between. The germline CDR1 and CDR2 sequences are LGHNA and YSLEER. The CDR3 contains 12 residues. The CDR3 DNA reads TGCGCCAGCAGCCAAGACAGGCAGGGGCAGTTCTTC. Encoded protein: CASSQDRQGQFF.

The V and J genes are TRBV27 and TRBJ1-1; D gene uncertain. Between the trimmed V and J ends, which lost 6 bases and 1 base, there was a span of 12 bases. Germline V gene data show CDR1 as MNHEY and CDR2 as SMNVEV (reference sequence). This CDR3 region has 14 residues. The CDR3 region is CASSLGSPNTEAFF. For the CDR3, the DNA is TGTGCCAGCAGCCTGGGGAGCCCGAACACTGAAGCTTTCTTT.

Only a few counts were recorded for this clonotype. This chain uses TRBV5-8 with TRBJ2-7; TRBD1 aligns across 8 bases. V was pared by 5 bases and J by 3 bases, with 10 bases of the junction left unmatched. CDR1 and CDR2 from the germline V gene are SGHTS and YDEGEE. This CDR3 region has 15 residues. For the CDR3, the DNA is TGTGCCAGCAGTCTTGACAGGGGTCTTATCTACGAGCAGTACTTC. Protein product: CASSLDRGLIYEQYF. The full variable domain, rest sourced from reference TRBV5-8 and TRBJ2-7, is EAGVTQSPTHLIKTRGQQATLRCSPISGHTSVYWYQQALGLGLQFLLWYDEGEERNRGNFPPRFSGRQFPNYSSELNVNALELEDSALYLCASSLDRGLIYEQYFGPGTRLTVT.

This clonotype was picked up a small number of times. The rearrangement links TRBV7-2 to TRBJ2-3; 11 bases match TRBD2. The V segment lost 6 bases and the J segment 8 bases; nucleotides outside the gene matches: 7. Germline assignment: CDR1 SGHTA and CDR2 FQGNSA. The CDR3 length is 14 residues. CDR3 in amino acids: CASSLSGGAGTQYF. CDR3 DNA: TGTGCCAGCAGTCTTAGCGGGGGGGCAGGTACGCAGTATTTT. The full variable domain, its missing parts supplied by reference TRBV7-2 and TRBJ2-3, is GAGVSQSPSNKVTEKGKDVELRCDPISGHTALYWYRQSLGQGLEFLIYFQGNSAPDKSGLPSDRFSAERTGGSVSTLTIQRTQQEDSAVYLCASSLSGGAGTQYFGPGTRLTVL.

By proportion, this clonotype is medium-sized (0.01 to 0.1%). The V gene is TRBV14, the J gene TRBJ2-7, with D possibly being TRBD1 (6 bases). The CDR3 runs to 13 residues. The ends were cut back, 6 bases at V and 6 bases at J, with 15 bases in the middle. Per the germline V gene, CDR1 is SGHDN and CDR2 is FVKESK. In nucleotides, the CDR3 is TGTGCCAGCAGTACGGACGTACAGGGCGAGCAGTACGTC. It is translated as CASSTDVQGEQYV.